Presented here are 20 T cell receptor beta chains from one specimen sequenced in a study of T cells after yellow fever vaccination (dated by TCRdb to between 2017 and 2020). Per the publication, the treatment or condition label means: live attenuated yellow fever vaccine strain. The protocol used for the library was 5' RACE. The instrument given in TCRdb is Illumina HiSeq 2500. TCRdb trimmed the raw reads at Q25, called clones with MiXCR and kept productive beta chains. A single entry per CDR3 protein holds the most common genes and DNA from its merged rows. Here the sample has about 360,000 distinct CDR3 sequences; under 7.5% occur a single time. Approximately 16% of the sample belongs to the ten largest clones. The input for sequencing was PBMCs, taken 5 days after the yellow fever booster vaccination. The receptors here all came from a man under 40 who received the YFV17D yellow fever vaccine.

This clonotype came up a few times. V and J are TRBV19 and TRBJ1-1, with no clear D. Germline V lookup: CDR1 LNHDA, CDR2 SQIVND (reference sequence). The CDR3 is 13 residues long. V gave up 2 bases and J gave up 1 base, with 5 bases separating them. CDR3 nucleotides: TGTGCCAGTAGTATATTTGAGAACACTGAAGCTTTCTTT. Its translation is CASSIFENTEAFF.

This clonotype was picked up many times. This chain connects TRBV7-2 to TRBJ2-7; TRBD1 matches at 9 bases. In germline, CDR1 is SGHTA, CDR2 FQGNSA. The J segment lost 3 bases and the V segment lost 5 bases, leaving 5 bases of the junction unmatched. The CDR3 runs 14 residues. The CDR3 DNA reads TGTGCCAGCAGCCCCTGGACAGGGGACTACGAGCAGTACTTC. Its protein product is CASSPWTGDYEQYF.

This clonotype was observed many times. The DNA of the CDR3 is TGTGCCAGCAGCAGCAGGGACAGGCCCTATGGCTACACCTTC. This codes for CASSSRDRPYGYTF. This rearrangement joins TRBV5-5 to TRBJ1-2; TRBD1 matches 8 bases. After removal of 4 bases from V and 4 bases from J, the junction contained 6 bases not matched to a gene. The CDR3 extends over 14 amino acids. Germline V gene lookup returns CDR1 SGHKS and CDR2 YYEKEE (reference sequence).

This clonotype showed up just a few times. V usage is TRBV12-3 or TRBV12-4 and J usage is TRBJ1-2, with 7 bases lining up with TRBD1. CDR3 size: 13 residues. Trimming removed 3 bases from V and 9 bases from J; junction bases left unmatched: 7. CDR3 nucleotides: TGTGCCAGCAGTTTCGGACAGGAGAGTAGCTACACCTTC. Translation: CASSFGQESSYTF.

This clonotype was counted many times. DNA for the CDR3: TGTGCCAGCAGTCAAGGGACAGGGGGTAGCGAGCAGTACTTC. This sequence encodes CASSQGTGGSEQYF. This sequence joins TRBV7-2 and TRBJ2-7, with 11 bases identical to TRBD1. V shed 6 bases, J shed 6 bases, and the junction held 7 bases outside the gene matches. Germline-derived CDR1 and CDR2 are SGHTA and FQGNSA. The CDR3 sequence is 14 residues long.

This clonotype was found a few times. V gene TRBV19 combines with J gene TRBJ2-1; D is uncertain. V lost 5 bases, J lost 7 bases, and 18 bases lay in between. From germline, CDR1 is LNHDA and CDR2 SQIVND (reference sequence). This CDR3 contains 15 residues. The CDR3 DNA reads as TGTGCCAGTAGTCCACGTAGGACCGACCGGAATGAGCAGTTCTTC. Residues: CASSPRRTDRNEQFF. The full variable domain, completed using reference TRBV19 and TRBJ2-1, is DGGITQSPKYLFRKEGQNVTLSCEQNLNHDAMYWYRQDPGQGLRLIYYSQIVNDFQKGDIAEGYSVSREKKESFPLTVTSAQKNPTAFYLCASSPRRTDRNEQFFGPGTRLTVL.

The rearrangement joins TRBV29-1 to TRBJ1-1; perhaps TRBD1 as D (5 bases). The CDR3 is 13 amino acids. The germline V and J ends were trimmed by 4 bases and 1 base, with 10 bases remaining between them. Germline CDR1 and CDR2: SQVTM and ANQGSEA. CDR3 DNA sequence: TGCAGCGTTGTAGACAGTTGGAACACTGAAGCTTTCTTT. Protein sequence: CSVVDSWNTEAFF.

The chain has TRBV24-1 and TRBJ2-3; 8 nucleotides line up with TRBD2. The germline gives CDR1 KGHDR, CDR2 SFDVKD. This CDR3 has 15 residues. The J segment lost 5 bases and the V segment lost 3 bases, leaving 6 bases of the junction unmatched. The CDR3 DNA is TGTGCCACCAGTGATCCCAGCGGGAGTCAAGATACGCAGTATTTT. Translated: CATSDPSGSQDTQYF.

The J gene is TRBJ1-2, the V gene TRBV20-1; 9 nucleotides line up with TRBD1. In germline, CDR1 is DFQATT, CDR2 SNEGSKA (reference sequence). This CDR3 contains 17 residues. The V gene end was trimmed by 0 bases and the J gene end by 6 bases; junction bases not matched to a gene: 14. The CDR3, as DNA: TGCAGTGCTAGAGATCTCGGGGGCCGGGACAGGGACCATGGCTACACCTTC. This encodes CSARDLGGRDRDHGYTF.

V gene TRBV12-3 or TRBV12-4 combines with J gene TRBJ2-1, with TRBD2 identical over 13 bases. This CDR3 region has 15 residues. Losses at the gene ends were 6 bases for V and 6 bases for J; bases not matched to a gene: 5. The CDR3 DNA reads TGTGCCAGCAGCTCGACTAGCGGGAGGACCAATGAGCAGTTCTTC. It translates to CASSSTSGRTNEQFF.

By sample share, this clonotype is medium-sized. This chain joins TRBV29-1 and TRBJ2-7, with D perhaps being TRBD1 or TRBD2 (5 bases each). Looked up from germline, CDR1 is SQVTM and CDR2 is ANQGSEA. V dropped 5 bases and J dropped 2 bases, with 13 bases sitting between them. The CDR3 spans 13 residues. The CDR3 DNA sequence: TGCAGCGTTTCCCGGGACGAACCCTACGAGCAGTACTTC. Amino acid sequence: CSVSRDEPYEQYF.

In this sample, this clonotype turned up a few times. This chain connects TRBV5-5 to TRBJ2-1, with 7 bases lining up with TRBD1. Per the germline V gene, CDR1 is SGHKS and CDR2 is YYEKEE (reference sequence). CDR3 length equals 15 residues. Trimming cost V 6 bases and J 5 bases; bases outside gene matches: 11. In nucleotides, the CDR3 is TGTGCCAGCAACCCGAGACAGGGCCAAGACAATGAGCAGTTCTTC. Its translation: CASNPRQGQDNEQFF.

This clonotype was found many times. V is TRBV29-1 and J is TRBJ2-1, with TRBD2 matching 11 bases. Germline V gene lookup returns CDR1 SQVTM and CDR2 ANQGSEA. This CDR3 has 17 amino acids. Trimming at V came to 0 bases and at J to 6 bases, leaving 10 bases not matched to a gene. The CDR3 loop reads CSVEDLLTSGSSNEQFF. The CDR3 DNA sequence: TGCAGCGTTGAAGATCTTCTAACTAGCGGGAGTAGCAATGAGCAGTTCTTC.

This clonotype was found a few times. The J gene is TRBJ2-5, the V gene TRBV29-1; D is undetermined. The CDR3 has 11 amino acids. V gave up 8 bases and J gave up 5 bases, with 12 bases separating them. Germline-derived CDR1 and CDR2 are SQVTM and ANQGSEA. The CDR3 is CSPLVRETQYF. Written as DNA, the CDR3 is TGCAGCCCCCTAGTGCGCGAGACCCAGTACTTC.

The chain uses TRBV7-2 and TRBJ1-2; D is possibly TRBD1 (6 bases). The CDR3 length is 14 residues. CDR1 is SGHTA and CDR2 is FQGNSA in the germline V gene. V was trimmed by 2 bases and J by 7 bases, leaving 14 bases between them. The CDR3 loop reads CASSLNRGNSGYTF. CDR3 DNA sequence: TGTGCCAGCAGCTTAAATAGGGGGAATTCTGGCTACACCTTC.

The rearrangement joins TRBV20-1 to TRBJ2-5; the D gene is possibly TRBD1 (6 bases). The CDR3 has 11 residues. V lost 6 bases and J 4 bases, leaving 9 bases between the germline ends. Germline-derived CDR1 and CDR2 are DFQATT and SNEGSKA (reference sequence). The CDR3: CSATGTETQYF. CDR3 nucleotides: TGCAGTGCCACAGGGACAGAGACCCAGTACTTC.

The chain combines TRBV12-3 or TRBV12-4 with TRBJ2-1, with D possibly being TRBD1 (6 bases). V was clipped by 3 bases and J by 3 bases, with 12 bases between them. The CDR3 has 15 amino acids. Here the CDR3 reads CASSFGAGDYNEQFF. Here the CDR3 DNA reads TGTGCCAGCAGTTTCGGGGCAGGGGACTACAATGAGCAGTTCTTC.

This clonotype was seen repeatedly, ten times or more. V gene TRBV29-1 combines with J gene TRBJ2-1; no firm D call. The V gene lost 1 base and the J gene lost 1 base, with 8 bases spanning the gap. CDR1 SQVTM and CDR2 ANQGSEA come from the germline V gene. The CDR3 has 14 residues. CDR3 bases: TGCAGCGTTGAAGGTCTCGGATCCTACAATGAGCAGTTCTTC. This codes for CSVEGLGSYNEQFF.

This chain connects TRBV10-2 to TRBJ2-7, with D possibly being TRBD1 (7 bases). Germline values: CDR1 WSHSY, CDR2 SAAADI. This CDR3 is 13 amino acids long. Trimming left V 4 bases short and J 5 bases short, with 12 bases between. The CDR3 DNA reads TGCGCCAGCAGTGCGCAGGGGGAGGACGAGCAGTACTTC. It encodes CASSAQGEDEQYF.

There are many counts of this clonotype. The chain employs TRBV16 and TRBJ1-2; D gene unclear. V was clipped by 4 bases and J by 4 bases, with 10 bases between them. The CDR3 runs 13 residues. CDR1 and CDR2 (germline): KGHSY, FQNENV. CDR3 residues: CASSLNSLYGYTF. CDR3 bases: TGTGCCAGCAGCCTCAACTCCCTCTATGGCTACACCTTC.